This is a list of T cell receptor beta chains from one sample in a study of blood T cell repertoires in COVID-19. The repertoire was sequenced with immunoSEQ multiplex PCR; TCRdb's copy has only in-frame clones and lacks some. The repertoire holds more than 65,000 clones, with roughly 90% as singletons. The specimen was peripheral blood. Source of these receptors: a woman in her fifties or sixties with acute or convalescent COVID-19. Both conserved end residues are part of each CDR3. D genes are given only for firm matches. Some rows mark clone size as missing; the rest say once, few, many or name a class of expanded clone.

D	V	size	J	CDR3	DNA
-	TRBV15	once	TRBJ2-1	CATSRDIGEQFF	TGTGCCACCAGCAGAGATATCGGTGAGCAGTTCTTC
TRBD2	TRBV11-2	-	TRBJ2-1	CASSPGLAGAPEQFF	TGTGCCAGCAGCCCGGGACTAGCGGGAGCGCCTGAGCAGTTCTTC
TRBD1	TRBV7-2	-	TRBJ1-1	CASTSSGTENTEAFF	TGTGCCAGCACCTCATCCGGGACAGAGAACACTGAAGCTTTCTTT
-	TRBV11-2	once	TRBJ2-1	CASSLNRGGRNNEQFF	TGTGCCAGCAGCTTAAATCGTGGCGGGCGGAACAATGAGCAGTTCTTC
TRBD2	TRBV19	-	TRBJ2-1	CASNPQGLWNEQFF	TGTGCCAGTAACCCCCAGGGACTATGGAATGAGCAGTTCTTC
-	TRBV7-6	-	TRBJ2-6	CASSRGGAGANVLTF	TGTGCCAGCAGCCGAGGGGGGGCTGGGGCCAACGTCCTGACTTTC
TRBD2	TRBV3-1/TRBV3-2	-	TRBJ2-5	CASSPSGGQETQYF	TGTGCCAGCAGCCCGTCGGGGGGACAAGAGACCCAGTACTTC
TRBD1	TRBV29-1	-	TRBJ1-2	CSGSGTAGYGYTF	TGCAGCGGCTCCGGGACAGCCGGTTATGGCTACACCTTC
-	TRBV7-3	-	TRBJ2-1	CASSLGGENEQFF	TGTGCCAGCAGCTTAGGCGGCGAGAATGAGCAGTTCTTC
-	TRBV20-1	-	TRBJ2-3	CSASEAEVDTQYF	TGCAGTGCTAGTGAGGCGGAGGTAGATACGCAGTATTTT
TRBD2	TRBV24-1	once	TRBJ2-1	CATSALGLAGGNEQFF	TGTGCCACCAGTGCCCTGGGACTAGCGGGGGGCAATGAGCAGTTCTTC
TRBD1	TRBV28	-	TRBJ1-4	CASRRGTGPTNEKLFF	TGTGCCAGCAGGCGGGGGACAGGACCAACTAATGAAAAACTGTTTTTT
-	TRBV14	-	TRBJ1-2	CASSQRGGRGLGYTF	TGTGCCAGCAGCCAACGTGGCGGGAGAGGGCTTGGCTACACCTTC
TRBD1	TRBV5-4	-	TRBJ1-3	CASRPDRGGRNTIYF	TGTGCCAGCAGGCCGGACAGGGGAGGAAGAAACACCATATATTTT